What follows is one T cell receptor (beta chain) and its context. As handled by the study authors: Nucleated cell number was recorded as an estimate derived from reference gene primer amplification. The protocol was immunoSEQ multiplex PCR, while the TCRdb copy is restricted to in-frame clones and leaves out a portion. The V and J calls and clone size were taken over from that table, and D and trimming were inferred from the DNA. Of approximately 11,000 clones detected, roughly 85% appear once; the ten largest clones hold approximately 12%. The source of the sample is a study of blood T cell repertoires in COVID-19. Turning to the study itself: The study drew acute and convalescent COVID-19 samples from the United States, Italy and Spain. T cells, B-cell-depleted T cells, or PBMCs supplied cDNA or gDNA.

The CDR3 is 15 amino acids. Trimming pared 5 bases from V and 2 bases from J, leaving 13 bases between. CDR1 and CDR2 from the germline V gene are KGHDR and SFDVKD. The rearrangement links TRBV24-1 to TRBJ2-3; TRBD2 is a possible D gene (5 bases). Sequenced: peripheral blood. The sequence came from a human donor in a cohort sampled during active COVID-19. CDR3 nucleotides: TGTGCCACCAGTGCGAGGGCCACATCCACAGATACGCAGTATTTT. As protein: CATSARATSTDTQYF.